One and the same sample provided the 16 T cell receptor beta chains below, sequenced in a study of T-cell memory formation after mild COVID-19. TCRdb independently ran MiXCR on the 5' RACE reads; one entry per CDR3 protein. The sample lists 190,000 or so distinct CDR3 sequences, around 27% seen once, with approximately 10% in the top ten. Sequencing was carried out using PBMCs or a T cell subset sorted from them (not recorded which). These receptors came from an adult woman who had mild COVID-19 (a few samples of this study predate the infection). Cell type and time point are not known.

The CDR3 coding sequence is TGCAGTGCTAGAGATCGGACTAGCGGGAGAGATGAGCAGTTCTTC. It specifies CSARDRTSGRDEQFF. This chain links TRBV20-1 with TRBJ2-1; 13 nucleotides match TRBD2. The J segment lost 8 bases and the V segment lost 0 bases, leaving 4 bases of the junction unmatched. CDR3 length: 15 residues. Germline V gene sequence: CDR1 DFQATT, CDR2 SNEGSKA (reference sequence).

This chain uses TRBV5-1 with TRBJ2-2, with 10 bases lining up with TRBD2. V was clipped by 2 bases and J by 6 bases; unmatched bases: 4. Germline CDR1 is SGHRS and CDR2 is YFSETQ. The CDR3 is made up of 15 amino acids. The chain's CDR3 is CASSFLAGASGELFF. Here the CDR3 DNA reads TGCGCCAGCAGCTTTCTAGCGGGGGCCTCCGGGGAGCTGTTTTTT.

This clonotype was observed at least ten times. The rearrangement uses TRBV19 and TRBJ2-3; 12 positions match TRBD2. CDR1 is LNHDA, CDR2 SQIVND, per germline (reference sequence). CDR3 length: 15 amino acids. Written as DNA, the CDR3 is TGTGCTGTATATACTAGCGGGGGGTTGACAGATACGCAGTATTTT. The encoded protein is CAVYTSGGLTDTQYF.

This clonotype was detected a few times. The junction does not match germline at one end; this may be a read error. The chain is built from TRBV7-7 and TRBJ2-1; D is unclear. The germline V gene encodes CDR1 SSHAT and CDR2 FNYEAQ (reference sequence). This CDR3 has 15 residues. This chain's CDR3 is CASSLAPLEYNEQFF. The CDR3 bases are TGTGCTAGCAGCTTAGCCCCACTGGAATACAATGAGCAGTTCTTC.

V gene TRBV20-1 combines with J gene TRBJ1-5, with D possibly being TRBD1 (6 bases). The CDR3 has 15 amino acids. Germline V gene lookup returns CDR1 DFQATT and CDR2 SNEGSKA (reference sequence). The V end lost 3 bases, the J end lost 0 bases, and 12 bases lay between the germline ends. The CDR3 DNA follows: TGCAGTGCTAGGGCGGGACAAAATAGCAATCAGCCCCAGCATTTT. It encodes CSARAGQNSNQPQHF.

In nucleotides, the CDR3 is TGCGCCAGCAGCTTGTTCACAGGGGAGAACACTGAAGCTTTCTTT. Protein sequence: CASSLFTGENTEAFF. The V gene is TRBV5-1, the J gene TRBJ1-1; 7 bases map to TRBD1. The CDR3 runs 15 residues. Germline V gene data show CDR1 as SGHRS and CDR2 as YFSETQ. Trimming cost V 1 base and J 1 base; bases outside gene matches: 4.

CDR3 sequence: CASSLQREQTYEQYF. DNA of the CDR3: TGTGCCAGCAGCCTCCAGCGGGAGCAAACCTACGAGCAGTACTTC. This chain connects TRBV4-2 to TRBJ2-7, with 8 bases identical to TRBD2. V lost 4 bases, J lost 2 bases, and 7 bases stayed unmatched. This CDR3 spans 15 amino acids. CDR1 is LGHNA, CDR2 YNFKEQ, per germline.

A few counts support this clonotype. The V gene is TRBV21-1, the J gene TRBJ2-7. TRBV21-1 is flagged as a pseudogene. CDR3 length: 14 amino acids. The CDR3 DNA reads TGTGCCAGCAGCAATTATCCTGGTCGGTACGAGCAGTACTTC. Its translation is CASSNYPGRYEQYF.

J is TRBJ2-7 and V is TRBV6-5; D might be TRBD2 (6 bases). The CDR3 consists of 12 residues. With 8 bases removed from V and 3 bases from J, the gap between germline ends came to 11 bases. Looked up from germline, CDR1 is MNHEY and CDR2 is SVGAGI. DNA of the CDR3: TGTGCCAGCGAAGGCGGGAACTACGAGCAGTACTTC. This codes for CASEGGNYEQYF.

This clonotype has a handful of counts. The CDR3 nucleotides read TGTGCCACCAGCAAAGGTCTATACTTAGCCAAAAACATTCAGTACTTC. It is translated as CATSKGLYLAKNIQYF. This sequence joins TRBV15 and TRBJ2-4; D remains unclear. V shed 4 bases and J shed 0 bases, with 13 bases lying between them. The CDR3 is 16 amino acids. The germline V gene has CDR1 LNHNV and CDR2 YYDKDF (reference sequence). The variable domain in full, with the rest retrieved from reference TRBV15 and TRBJ2-4, is DAMVIQNPRYQVTQFGKPVTLSCSQTLNHNVMYWYQQKSSQAPKLLFHYYDKDFNNEADTPDNFQSRRPNTSFCFLDIRSPGLGDTAMYLCATSKGLYLAKNIQYFGAGTRLSVL.

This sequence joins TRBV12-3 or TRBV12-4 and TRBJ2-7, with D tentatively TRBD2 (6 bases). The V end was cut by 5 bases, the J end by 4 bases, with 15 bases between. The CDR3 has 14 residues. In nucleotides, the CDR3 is TGTGCCAGCAGTGTGCCGGGACTTACGTACGAGCAGTACTTC. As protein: CASSVPGLTYEQYF.

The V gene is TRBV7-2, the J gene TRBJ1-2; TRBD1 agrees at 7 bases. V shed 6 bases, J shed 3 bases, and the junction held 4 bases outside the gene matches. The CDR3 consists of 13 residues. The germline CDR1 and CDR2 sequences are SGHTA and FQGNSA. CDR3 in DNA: TGTGCCAGCAGGTCGACAGGGTACTATGGCTACACCTTC. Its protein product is CASRSTGYYGYTF. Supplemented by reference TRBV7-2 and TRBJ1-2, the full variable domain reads GAGVSQSPSNKVTEKGKDVELRCDPISGHTALYWYRQSLGQGLEFLIYFQGNSAPDKSGLPSDRFSAERTGGSVSTLTIQRTQQEDSAVYLCASRSTGYYGYTFGSGTRLTVV.

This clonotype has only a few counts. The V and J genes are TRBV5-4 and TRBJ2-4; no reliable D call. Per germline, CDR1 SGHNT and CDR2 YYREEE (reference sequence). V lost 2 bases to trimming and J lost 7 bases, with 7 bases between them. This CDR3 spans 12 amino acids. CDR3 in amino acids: CASSFSGNIQYF. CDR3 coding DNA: TGTGCCAGCAGCTTTTCTGGGAACATTCAGTACTTC.

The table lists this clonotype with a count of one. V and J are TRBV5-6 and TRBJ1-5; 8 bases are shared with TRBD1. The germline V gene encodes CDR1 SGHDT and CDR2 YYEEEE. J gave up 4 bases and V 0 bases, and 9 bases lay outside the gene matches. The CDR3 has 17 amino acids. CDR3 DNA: TGTGCCAGCAGCTTGGCCAAGAACAGGGGGTGGAATCAGCCCCAGCATTTT. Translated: CASSLAKNRGWNQPQHF. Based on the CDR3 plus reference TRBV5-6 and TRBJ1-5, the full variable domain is DAGVTQSPTHLIKTRGQQVTLRCSPKSGHDTVSWYQQALGQGPQFIFQYYEEEERQRGNFPDRFSGHQFPNYSSELNVNALLLGDSALYLCASSLAKNRGWNQPQHFGDGTRLSIL.

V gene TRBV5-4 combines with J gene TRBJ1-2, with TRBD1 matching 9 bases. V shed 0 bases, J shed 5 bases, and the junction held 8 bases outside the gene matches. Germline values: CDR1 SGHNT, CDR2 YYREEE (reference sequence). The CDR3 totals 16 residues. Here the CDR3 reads CASSLGLTGGQYGYTF. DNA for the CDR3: TGTGCCAGCAGCTTGGGATTAACAGGGGGCCAGTATGGCTACACCTTC.

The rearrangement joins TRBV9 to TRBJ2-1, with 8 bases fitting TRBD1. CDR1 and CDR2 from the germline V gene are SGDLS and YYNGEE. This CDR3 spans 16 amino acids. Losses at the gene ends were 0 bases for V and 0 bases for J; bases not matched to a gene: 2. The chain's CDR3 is CASSVATGGSYNEQFF. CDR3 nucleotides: TGTGCCAGCAGCGTAGCAACAGGGGGCTCCTACAATGAGCAGTTCTTC. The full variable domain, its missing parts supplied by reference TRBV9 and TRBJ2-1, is DSGVTQTPKHLITATGQRVTLRCSPRSGDLSVYWYQQSLDQGLQFLIQYYNGEERAKGNILERFSAQQFPDLHSELNLSSLELGDSALYFCASSVATGGSYNEQFFGPGTRLTVL.